A single T cell receptor beta chain is shown here with its context. Its antigen is unidentified. Mismatch with germline at one junction end may stem from a read error. RNA isolated from unsorted whole blood supplied the blood RNA, with germline DNA also extracted. No treatment had been given to the patients, who were chronically infected with HBV. These data belong to a study of tumor-infiltrating lymphocytes in primary liver carcinoma. Study-level information: The five patients, who were men and women, ranged in age from 30 to 69 years. Yields of productive TCRbeta reads ranged from roughly 3.5 to 7.5 million per sample and were similar across tissue types. Study-level points and caveats: Tumor region pairs showed greater overlap than either tumor-adjacent or tumor-blood pairs did.

Germline loops: CDR1 DFQATT, CDR2 SNEGSKA (reference sequence). The length of the CDR3 is 16 residues. TCR beta cDNA came from about 0.55 ug total RNA, primed with a constant-region primer. Each TCR beta library was derived from three nested multiplex PCR rounds that employed slightly modified ARM-PCR. Rounds one and two of PCR, each of around 9 cycles, were primed with TRBV1-TRBV30 forward primers and a C-beta reverse primer. In TCRdb, the multiplex PCR reads were re-called with MiXCR into one record per CDR3 protein. Of about 300,000 distinct CDR3 sequences detected, approximately 65% appear once; the ten largest clones hold roughly 8.9%.

The V gene is TRBV20-1, the J gene TRBJ2-1, with D tentatively TRBD2 (5 bases). This TCR derives from a man in his forties with primary liver carcinoma and hepatitis B virus infection. The sequenced material came from peripheral blood. CDR3 in DNA: TGCAGTGTTAGAGATCAAGCGGCATCCACCTACAATGAGCAGTTCTTC. Its translation: CSVRDQAASTYNEQFF.